The sequence of this T cell receptor (beta chain) was determined in a study of response to subunit inactivated influenza vaccine. General study points: Authors suggested that a seasonal influenza vaccination recruits few new T cells each time.

As regards this clonotype: Its antigen is not known.

In germline, CDR1 is DFQATT, CDR2 SNEGSKA (reference sequence). This CDR3 contains 14 residues. Trimming pared 5 bases from V and 3 bases from J, leaving 16 bases between. TCRdb used MiXCR to reprocess the RT-PCR reads, holding one entry per CDR3 protein. The top ten clones hold around 6.5% of a sample with hundreds of thousands of distinct CDR3 sequences, about 15% of them seen once. This rearrangement joins TRBV20-1 to TRBJ1-1, with D perhaps matching TRBD1 (5 bases). The sample here was PBMCs from blood, taken about 14 days before vaccination. The receptor was isolated from a man in his fifties who received an inactivated influenza vaccine. CDR3 sequence (DNA): TGCAGTGCTGACAGCGGTGGAGGGCACACTGAAGCTTTCTTT. Its protein is CSADSGGGHTEAFF.